This T cell receptor beta chain was retrieved from a study of beta chain features in type 1 diabetes. Findings of the study overall: Among patients with Type 1 diabetes, TCRB CDR3s were moderately but significantly shorter in every one of the four CD4+ subsets.

Every isolated RNA sample was fully reverse transcribed, so sequencing captured expressed TCRB transcripts. Average reads for naive, central memory and regulatory T cell samples were several million. The repertoire was sequenced with immunoSEQ multiplex PCR; TCRdb's copy has only in-frame clones and lacks some. The sample shows 300,000 to 450,000 clones, 15% to 20% of them seen only once. On this clone: The antigen is unknown.

The V gene lost 1 base and the J gene lost 4 bases, with 7 bases spanning the gap. The CDR3 has 13 amino acids. From germline, CDR1 is SGDLS and CDR2 YYNGEE. Every donor had blood drawn once into heparin, 90 to 150 mL on average. The TCR originated in a woman aged 18-29 years in good health. The chain carries TRBV9 and TRBJ2-3; no firm D call. Sequenced sample: naive CD4+ T cells from blood. CDR3 loop: CASSVSSPDTQYF. For the CDR3, the DNA is TGTGCCAGCAGCGTATCTAGTCCAGATACGCAGTATTTT. The full variable domain, with the rest looked up from reference TRBV9 and TRBJ2-3, is DSGVTQTPKHLITATGQRVTLRCSPRSGDLSVYWYQQSLDQGLQFLIQYYNGEERAKGNILERFSAQQFPDLHSELNLSSLELGDSALYFCASSVSSPDTQYFGPGTRLTVL.